This T cell receptor (beta chain) was sequenced in a study of human T cells and chemical hapten exposure. The time point here: pre-sensitization, week 0. Treatment described: therapeutic diphenylcyclopropenone sensitization with weekly scalp DPC. Total RNA extraction was carried out from unfractionated whole blood. This clonotype appeared many times. TCRdb independently ran MiXCR on the RACE reads; one entry per CDR3 protein. The sample includes approximately 400,000 distinct CDR3 sequences, 4% to 6% seen only once; the top ten take about 2.5%. Trimming took 2 bases from V and 0 from J, leaving 13 bases between them. The CDR3 is 16 amino acids. CDR1 is MDHEN and CDR2 is SYDVKM in the germline V gene.

The sequence came from a woman between 50 and 59 years old with alopecia areata. Some clones in this sample may be carry-over from other donors' samples. The chain couples TRBV28 to TRBJ1-1; D perhaps matches TRBD1 (5 bases). The specimen comprised whole blood, sampled in connection with sensitization to the hapten diphenylcyclopropenone (DPC). Here the CDR3 reads CASSLRDLLMNTEAFF. In DNA, the CDR3 is TGTGCCAGCAGTTTACGGGACCTATTGATGAACACTGAAGCTTTCTTT.